This TCR beta chain derives from a study of early stage breast cancer tumors (TCRdb year 2017). About the study as a whole: Of the approximately 15 invasive breast tumors, 12 to 13 were found to be estrogen receptor-positive, progesterone receptor-positive and HER2-negative. Most of the 12 ER+/PR+/HER2- tumors were invasive ductal carcinomas, while the other four were invasive lobular carcinomas. On average, each sample had about 9.7-fold read coverage. Across all samples, roughly 2,800,000 templates representing roughly 1 million unique clonotypes were detected. Summary of the overall study and its limitations: Compared with adjacent normal breast tissue, tumors had higher clonality and around 2.5-fold greater T cell density. Repertoires from blood resembled normal breast more closely than tumor, and using blood as a reference for each tissue separated tumor from normal in about 85% of the 16 patients. Enriched TCRB sequences shared across patients were mostly commonly generated sequences, unlikely to play an important role in the tumor microenvironment. Bulk genomic DNA sequencing of unsorted cells missed chain pairing and functional markers such as CD4, CD8 and FOXP3. Because the cohort was small, analysis by tumor subtype was not possible.

Dicing about 18-50 mg of tumor tissue typically produced more than 2.5 ug of DNA. The study profiled bulk TCR beta-chain repertoires in matched peripheral blood, tumor and adjacent normal breast tissue taken from fewer than 20 patients with early-stage breast cancer. Following resection, visually identified tumor tissue was excised and transferred into prechilled RNAlater. Tumor tissue (roughly 17-50 mg) was diced and homogenized in RLTplus buffer with beta-mercaptoethanol and antifoaming agent using a TissueLyser II. The Qiagen AllPrep DNA/RNA Mini kit was used for genomic DNA extraction. Each sample was amplified in two independent genomic DNA replicates, using 0.4 to 0.6 ug for blood and about 1.6 ug for tumor or normal breast. TCRB sequencing of genomic DNA was carried out with the ImmunoSeq Intro kit according to the manufacturer's instructions. For absolute quantification, the approximately 29-cycle multiplex PCR included proprietary primers along with spike-in control sequences. An 87-bp fragment spanning the CDR3 and flanking V and J genes was sequenced with single-end 150-bp reads. Seven samples, with two replicates for each sample, were multiplexed per lane of an Illumina MiSeq using version 3.0 chemistry. The paper's data handling went like this. The vendor's proprietary pipeline handled the raw data processing, merging both replicates into a single result for each sample. To define clonotypes, the study grouped productive rearrangements that shared the V-gene family, CDR3 amino acid sequence and J-gene segment. Clonality was computed as 1 minus the normalized Shannon entropy (Pielou evenness) of TCRB abundances. To estimate T cell density, the total number of templates was divided by the number of input cells, which was inferred from the amount of DNA input. Recon with default parameters was used to estimate total repertoire diversity and clonality. Tumor-enriched clonotypes were defined as having over 0.1% abundance in tumor and at least 32-fold higher abundance than in normal breast. The table comes from immuneACCESS by way of TCRdb, which keeps in-frame sequences with V and J called. Part of the clones is missing from these tables; in studies checked, under half for an unresolved V gene and the rest for unknown reasons. V and J calls and clone size come straight from that table; D and trimming were deduced from the DNA. A total of about 31,000 clones appear in this sample, more than 65% of them only once. The ten biggest clones cover 10% of the sample.

A note on this clone: What antigen it recognizes has not been identified. No base quality information exists; no much larger clone differs at one position.

CDR1 and CDR2, per the germline V gene (reference sequence), are MNHNY and SVGAGI. The trim is 6 bases for V and 0 bases for J, with a gap of 9 bases between the germline ends. The CDR3 has 14 amino acids, counting the end cysteine and phenylalanine. The retained sequence is limited to the CDR3, 42 bases, with the frame set at the first base. The specimen sequenced was breast tumor tissue. The receptor chain draws on TRBV6-6 and TRBJ1-3; a tentative D match to TRBD1 spans 5 bases. The sequence was collected from a person aged 30-39 years with breast cancer. The CDR3 reads CASSQGHSGNTIYF. The nucleotide sequence is given as TGTGCCAGCAGCCAGGGCCACTCTGGAAACACCATATATTTT.